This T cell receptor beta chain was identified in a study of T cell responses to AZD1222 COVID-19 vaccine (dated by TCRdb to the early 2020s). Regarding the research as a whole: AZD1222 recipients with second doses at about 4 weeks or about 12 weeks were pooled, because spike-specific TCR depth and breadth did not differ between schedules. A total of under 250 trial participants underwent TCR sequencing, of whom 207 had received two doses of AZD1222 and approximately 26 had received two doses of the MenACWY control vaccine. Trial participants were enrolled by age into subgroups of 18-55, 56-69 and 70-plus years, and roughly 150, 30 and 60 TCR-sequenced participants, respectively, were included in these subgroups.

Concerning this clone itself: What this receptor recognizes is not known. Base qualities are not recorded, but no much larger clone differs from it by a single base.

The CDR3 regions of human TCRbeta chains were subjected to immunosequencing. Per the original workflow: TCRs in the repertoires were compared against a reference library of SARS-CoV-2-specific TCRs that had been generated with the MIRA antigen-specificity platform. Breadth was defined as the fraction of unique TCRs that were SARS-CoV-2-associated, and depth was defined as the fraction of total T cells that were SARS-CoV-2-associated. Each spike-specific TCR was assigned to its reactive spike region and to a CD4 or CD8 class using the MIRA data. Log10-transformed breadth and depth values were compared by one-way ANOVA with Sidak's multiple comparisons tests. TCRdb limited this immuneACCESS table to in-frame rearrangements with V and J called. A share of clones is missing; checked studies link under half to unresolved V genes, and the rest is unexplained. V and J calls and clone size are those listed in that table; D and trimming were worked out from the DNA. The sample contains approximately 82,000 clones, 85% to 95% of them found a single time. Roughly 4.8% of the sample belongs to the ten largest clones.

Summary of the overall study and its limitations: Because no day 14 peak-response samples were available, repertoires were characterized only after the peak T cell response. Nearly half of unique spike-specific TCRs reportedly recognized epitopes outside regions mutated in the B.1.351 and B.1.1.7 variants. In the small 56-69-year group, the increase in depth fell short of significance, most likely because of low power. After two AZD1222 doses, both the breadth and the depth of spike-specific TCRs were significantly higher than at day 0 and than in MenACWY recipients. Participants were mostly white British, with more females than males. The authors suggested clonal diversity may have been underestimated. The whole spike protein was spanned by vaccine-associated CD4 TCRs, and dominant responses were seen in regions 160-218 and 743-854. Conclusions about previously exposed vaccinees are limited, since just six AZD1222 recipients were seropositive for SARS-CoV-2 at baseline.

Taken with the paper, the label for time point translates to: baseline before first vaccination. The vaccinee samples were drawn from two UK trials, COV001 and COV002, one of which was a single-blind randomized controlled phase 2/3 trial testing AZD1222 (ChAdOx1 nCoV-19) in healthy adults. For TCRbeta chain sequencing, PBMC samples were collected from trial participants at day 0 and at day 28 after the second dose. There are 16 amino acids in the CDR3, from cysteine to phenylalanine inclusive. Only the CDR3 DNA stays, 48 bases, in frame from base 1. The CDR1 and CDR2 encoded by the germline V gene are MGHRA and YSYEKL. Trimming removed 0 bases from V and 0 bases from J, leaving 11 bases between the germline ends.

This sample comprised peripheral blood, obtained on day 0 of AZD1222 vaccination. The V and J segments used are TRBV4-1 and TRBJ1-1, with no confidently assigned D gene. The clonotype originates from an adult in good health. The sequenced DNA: TGCGCCAGCAGCCAAGATAGGCCGTATATGAACACTGAAGCTTTCTTT. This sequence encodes CASSQDRPYMNTEAFF.